These 14 T cell receptor beta chains originate from one sample sequenced in a study of Graves' ophthalmopathy and Graves' hyperthyroidism. RNA transcripts were the source from which TCR beta CDR3 regions were amplified. First-round RT-PCR relied on HTBI primers, and a second-round multiplex PCR came next. One entry per CDR3 protein, called by TCRdb with MiXCR from the multiplex PCR reads. The repertoire holds about 500,000 distinct CDR3 sequences, with approximately 15% as singletons. Sequenced sample: blood. These receptors came from a young woman with Graves' ophthalmopathy.

In its sample, this clonotype was seen many times. The V gene is TRBV7-2, the J gene TRBJ2-7; D call uncertain. The CDR3 sequence is 13 residues long. V lost 4 bases, J lost 1 base, and 8 bases lay in between. Germline V gives CDR1 SGHTA, CDR2 FQGNSA. CDR3 bases: TGTGCCAGCAGCTCCCGGAGTTCCTACGAGCAGTACTTC. This gives the protein CASSSRSSYEQYF.

V usage is TRBV18 and J usage is TRBJ2-7; D gene unclear. Germline V gene lookup returns CDR1 KGHSH and CDR2 LQKENI. CDR3 length: 15 residues. V lost 2 bases and J 6 bases, leaving 17 bases between the germline ends. Here the CDR3 reads CASSPTSPRVGEQYF. The CDR3 DNA sequence: TGTGCCAGCTCACCAACGAGCCCGAGAGTTGGCGAGCAGTACTTC.

This clonotype came up many times. This chain links TRBV20-1 with TRBJ1-6; D is possibly TRBD1 (5 bases). CDR1 and CDR2 (germline): DFQATT, SNEGSKA (reference sequence). V lost 6 bases, J lost 1 base, and 16 bases lay in between. This CDR3 has 16 residues. The CDR3 is CSAPPGRKSYNSPLHF. The CDR3, as DNA: TGCAGTGCCCCTCCGGGACGGAAATCCTATAATTCACCCCTCCACTTT.

This clonotype showed up many times. The rearrangement links TRBV10-3 to TRBJ1-1, with a tentative D call TRBD1 (5 bases). Germline CDR1 is ENHRY and CDR2 is SYGVKD. The ends were cut back, 3 bases at V and 3 bases at J, with 17 bases in the middle. The CDR3 extends over 16 amino acids. The CDR3 nucleotides are TGTGCCATCAGTGATGGGAAGAGGGGCATGGACACTGAAGCTTTCTTT. This translates into CAISDGKRGMDTEAFF.

In this sample, this clonotype turned up many times. The chain is built from TRBV7-2 and TRBJ1-6; D remains ambiguous. V gave up 0 bases and J gave up 0 bases, with 3 bases separating them. This CDR3 has 15 amino acids. Germline CDR1 SGHTA, CDR2 FQGNSA. The CDR3 here is CASSLAGSYNSPLHF. The CDR3 bases are TGTGCCAGCAGCTTAGCCGGCTCCTATAATTCACCCCTCCACTTT.

Details on this clonotype: A much larger clone differs from this one at a single base, so this may be a read error. The CDR3 sequence: CATGDRGVGVGNQPQHF. The DNA of the CDR3 is TGTGCCACCGGTGATCGGGGTGTTGGGGTGGGCAATCAGCCCCAGCATTTT. The V call is TRBV24-1, the J call TRBJ1-5; D call uncertain. This CDR3 comprises 17 residues. Germline V gene lookup returns CDR1 KGHDR and CDR2 SFDVKD.

This clonotype was seen more than once but under ten times. The V call is TRBV7-3, the J call TRBJ1-6; TRBD1 might be the D (6 bases). Trimming removed 0 bases at V and 10 bases at J, with 13 bases between. The CDR3 runs to 15 residues. CDR1 SGHTA and CDR2 FQGTGA come from the germline V gene. Here the CDR3 reads CASSLTGGGESPLHF. DNA for the CDR3: TGTGCCAGCAGCTTAACCGGGGGCGGGGAATCACCCCTCCACTTT. The complete variable domain, with remaining parts taken from reference TRBV7-3 and TRBJ1-6, reads GAGVSQTPSNKVTEKGKYVELRCDPISGHTALYWYRQSLGQGPEFLIYFQGTGAADDSGLPNDRFFAVRPEGSVSTLKIQRTERGDSAVYLCASSLTGGGESPLHFGNGTRLTVT.

This clonotype was seen a handful of times. The chain combines TRBV10-3 with TRBJ2-7; 12 bases map to TRBD1. Germline assignment: CDR1 ENHRY and CDR2 SYGVKD. This CDR3 spans 16 amino acids. After removal of 0 bases from V and 1 base from J, the junction contained 1 base not matched to a gene. The CDR3 coding sequence is TGTGCCATCAGTGAGTCGGGACAGGGGGCATCCTACGAGCAGTACTTC. This sequence encodes CAISESGQGASYEQYF.

The V and J genes are TRBV7-3 and TRBJ1-3; D not resolved. Per germline, CDR1 SGHTA and CDR2 FQGTGA. CDR3 size: 14 residues. The V and J ends lost 11 bases and 0 bases respectively, with 14 bases between them. DNA for the CDR3: TGTGCCTCTTCGGACGGCACCTCTGGAAACACCATATATTTT. As protein: CASSDGTSGNTIYF.

This clonotype was counted at least ten times. This chain uses TRBV12-3 or TRBV12-4 with TRBJ1-1; D gene unclear. With 2 bases removed from V and 9 bases from J, the gap between germline ends came to 10 bases. The CDR3 totals 12 residues. The CDR3 DNA is TGTGCCAGCAGTTTATACGGAACGAAAGCTTTCTTT. It is translated as CASSLYGTKAFF.

In this sample, this clonotype turned up a few times. A junction end diverges from the germline sequence, so it may reflect a read error. This rearrangement joins TRBV7-2 to TRBJ1-1, with D hard to call. The CDR3 runs to 14 residues. Germline V gene sequence: CDR1 SGHTA, CDR2 FQGNSA. The CDR3 DNA follows: TGTGCCAGCGGCTTAGTTTTGGGCGTCGGTGAAGCTTTCTTT. This encodes CASGLVLGVGEAFF.

In its sample, this clonotype was seen a few times. CDR3 sequence: CASRLRVDGELFF. The DNA of the CDR3 is TGCGCCAGCAGACTTAGGGTTGACGGGGAGCTGTTTTTT. The chain is built from TRBV5-1 and TRBJ2-2, with D unclear. The CDR3 is 13 residues long. V was cut by 5 bases and J by 7 bases, with 12 bases left in between. CDR1 and CDR2 (germline): SGHRS, YFSETQ.

This clonotype has a count of ten or more. The CDR3 here is CASSSAAANPVGETQYF. The CDR3 DNA is TGTGCCAGCAGTTCGGCTGCGGCTAACCCGGTGGGAGAGACCCAGTACTTC. The chain employs TRBV2 and TRBJ2-5; D is uncertain. Germline V gives CDR1 SNHLY, CDR2 FYNNEI. V shed 5 bases and J shed 4 bases, with 23 bases lying between them. This CDR3 comprises 17 residues. Combining the CDR3 with reference TRBV2 and TRBJ2-5 gives the whole variable domain EPEVTQTPSHQVTQMGQEVILRCVPISNHLYFYWYRQILGQKVEFLVSFYNNEISEKSEIFDDQFSVERPDGSNFTLKIRSTKLEDSAMYFCASSSAAANPVGETQYFGPGTRLLVL.

This clonotype was observed many times. The chain couples TRBV6-5 to TRBJ2-5; D is ambiguous. The CDR3 extends over 14 amino acids. Germline V CDR1 and CDR2: MNHEY, SVGAGI. V was trimmed by 0 bases and J by 2 bases, leaving 7 bases between them. Written as DNA, the CDR3 is TGTGCCAGCAGTTACTCTGACTCGCAAGAGACCCAGTACTTC. It encodes CASSYSDSQETQYF.